This T cell receptor beta chain was captured by sequencing in a study of cytomegalovirus exposure and HLA in healthy donors. The study's findings and limits: Beyond CMV serostatus, there was no information to go on about immune exposure. The later analysis indicated that the majority of CMV-associated TCR beta chains appeared HLA-restricted. As a later analysis showed, a missense DCLRE1C variant was linked to trimming of TCR beta V- and J-genes.

Amplification used 60 Vbeta primers and 13 Jbeta primers. TCRdb's table, derived via immunoSEQ multiplex PCR, lists solely in-frame clones and lacks some. The sample totals about 150,000 clones. A word on this clone: The target antigen is unknown.

CDR1 LGHNA and CDR2 YNFKEQ come from the germline V gene. V shed 3 bases, J shed 5 bases, and the junction held 8 bases outside the gene matches. CDR3 length: 15 residues. The rearrangement uses TRBV4-2 and TRBJ2-7; 9 positions agree with TRBD1. This receptor was identified in a woman in her forties or fifties in good health and CMV-seronegative. Sequenced input: PBMCs. The CDR3 DNA follows: TGTGCCAGCAGCCATGCCTTCGGGACAGGGAACGAGCAGTACTTC. This gives the protein CASSHAFGTGNEQYF.